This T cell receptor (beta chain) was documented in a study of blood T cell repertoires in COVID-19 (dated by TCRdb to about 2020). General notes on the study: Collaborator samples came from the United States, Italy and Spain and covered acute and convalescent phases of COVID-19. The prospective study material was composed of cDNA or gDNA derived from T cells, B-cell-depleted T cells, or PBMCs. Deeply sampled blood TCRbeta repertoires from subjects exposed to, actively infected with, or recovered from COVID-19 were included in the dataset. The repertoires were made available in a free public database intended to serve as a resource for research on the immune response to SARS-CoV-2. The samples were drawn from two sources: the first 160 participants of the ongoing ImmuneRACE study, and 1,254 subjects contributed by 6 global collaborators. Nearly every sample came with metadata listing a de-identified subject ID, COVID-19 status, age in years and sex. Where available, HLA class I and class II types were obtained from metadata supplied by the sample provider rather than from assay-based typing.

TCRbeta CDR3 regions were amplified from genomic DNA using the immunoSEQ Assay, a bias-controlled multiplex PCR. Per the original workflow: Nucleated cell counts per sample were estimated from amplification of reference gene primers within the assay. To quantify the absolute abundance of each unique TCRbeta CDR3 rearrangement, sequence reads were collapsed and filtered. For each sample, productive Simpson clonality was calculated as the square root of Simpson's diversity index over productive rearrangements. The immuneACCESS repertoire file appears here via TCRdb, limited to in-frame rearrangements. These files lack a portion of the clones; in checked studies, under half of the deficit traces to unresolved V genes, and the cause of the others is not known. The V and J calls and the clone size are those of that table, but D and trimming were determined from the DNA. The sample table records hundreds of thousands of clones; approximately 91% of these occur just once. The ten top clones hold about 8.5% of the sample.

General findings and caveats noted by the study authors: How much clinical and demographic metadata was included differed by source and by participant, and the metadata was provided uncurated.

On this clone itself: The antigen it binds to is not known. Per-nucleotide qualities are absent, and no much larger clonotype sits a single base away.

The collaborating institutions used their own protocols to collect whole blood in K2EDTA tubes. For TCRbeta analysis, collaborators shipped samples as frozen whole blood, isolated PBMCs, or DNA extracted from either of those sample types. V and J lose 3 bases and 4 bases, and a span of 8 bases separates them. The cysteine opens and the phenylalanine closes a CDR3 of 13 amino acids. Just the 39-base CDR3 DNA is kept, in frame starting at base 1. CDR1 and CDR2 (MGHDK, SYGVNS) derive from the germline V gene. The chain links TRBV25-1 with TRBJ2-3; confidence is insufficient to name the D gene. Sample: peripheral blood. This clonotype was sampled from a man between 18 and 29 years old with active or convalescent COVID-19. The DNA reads TGTGCCAGCAGTGATTACTTGGCAGATACGCAGTATTTT. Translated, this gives CASSDYLADTQYF.